The clone carrying this T cell receptor beta chain was detected ten times or more. Its cognate antigen is unknown. The data were taken from a study of T-cell reconstitution after alpha-beta-depleted transplantation in children. Unique molecular identifiers were built into the TCRbeta library. TCRdb ran MiXCR on the PCR reads and lists one entry per CDR3 protein. This table holds more than 200,000 distinct CDR3 sequences, about 8.4% found once. Germline V gives CDR1 SEHNR, CDR2 FQNEAQ (reference sequence). V was trimmed by 1 base and J by 4 bases, leaving 11 bases between them. The CDR3 is 15 amino acids. Study-level results: Surviving recipient T cells and thymic progenitors accounted for the high day-60 TCRbeta diversity observed in some patients.

The source was PBMCs, mostly from graft donor cells, collected 360 days after TCRalphabeta/CD19-depleted stem cell transplant. This receptor was obtained from a male patient aged 2 to 9 who had a stem cell transplant for acute myeloid leukemia, so the T cells may come from the graft donor. This chain links TRBV7-9 with TRBJ2-1; D gene unclear. As DNA, the CDR3 is TGTGCCAGCAGCTTAGTCTTGTCTCCGTACAATGAGCAGTTCTTC. Translated: CASSLVLSPYNEQFF. Variable domain in full (rest from reference TRBV7-9 and TRBJ2-1): DTGVSQNPRHKITKRGQNVTFRCDPISEHNRLYWYRQTLGQGPEFLTYFQNEAQLEKSRLLSDRFSAERPKGSFSTLEIQRTEQGDSAMYLCASSLVLSPYNEQFFGPGTRLTVL.